Following are 5 T cell receptor beta chains from one sample sequenced in a study of PD-1 blockade in mismatch repair-deficient tumors. The assay was immunoSEQ multiplex PCR, and TCRdb's table has in-frame clones only and misses some. Found here are some 66,000 clones, about nine tenths of them singletons; the top ten hold approximately 15%. Here the sequenced sample was peripheral blood, taken 52 weeks after starting pembrolizumab. The receptors were gathered from an adult with mismatch repair-deficient cancer.

The chain has TRBV5-6 and TRBJ2-7; TRBD1 might be the D (7 bases). The CDR3 loop spans 17 amino acids. With 4 bases removed from V and 0 bases from J, the gap between germline ends came to 20 bases. Germline-derived CDR1 and CDR2 are SGHDT and YYEEEE. For the CDR3, the DNA is TGTGCCAGCAGCCAAAGTACCTACAGGGGACTCTCCTACGAGCAGTACTTC. Amino acids: CASSQSTYRGLSYEQYF. Full variable domain (missing parts from reference TRBV5-6 and TRBJ2-7): DAGVTQSPTHLIKTRGQQVTLRCSPKSGHDTVSWYQQALGQGPQFIFQYYEEEERQRGNFPDRFSGHQFPNYSSELNVNALLLGDSALYLCASSQSTYRGLSYEQYFGPGTRLTVT.

This chain uses TRBV10-2 with TRBJ2-1; 8 bases align to TRBD2. With V trimmed by 9 bases and J by 7 bases, 8 bases remained unmatched. This CDR3 region has 13 residues. Germline V CDR1 and CDR2: WSHSY, SAAADI. CDR3 sequence reads: CARQRSGSNEQFF. CDR3 in DNA: TGCGCCAGACAGAGGAGCGGGAGTAATGAGCAGTTCTTC.

This rearrangement joins TRBV4-1 to TRBJ1-2, with TRBD1 identical over 8 bases. The CDR3 runs to 14 residues. Germline CDR1 reads MGHRA; CDR2 reads YSYEKL. The V segment lost 4 bases and the J segment 6 bases; nucleotides outside the gene matches: 7. The CDR3 region has the DNA TGCGCCAGCAGCCGAACAGACAGGGGCCATGGCTACACCTTC. The encoded protein is CASSRTDRGHGYTF.

The chain has TRBV7-9 and TRBJ2-5, with D hard to call. The CDR3 is 12 residues long. Looked up from germline, CDR1 is SEHNR and CDR2 is FQNEAQ (reference sequence). The V end was cut by 8 bases, the J end by 2 bases, with 9 bases between. The CDR3 reads CASEDRQETQYF. CDR3 nucleotide sequence: TGTGCCAGCGAGGACCGGCAAGAGACCCAGTACTTC.

The chain recombines TRBV5-4 with TRBJ1-1; the D is unclear. There are 14 residues in the CDR3. The germline CDR1 and CDR2 sequences are SGHNT and YYREEE (reference sequence). V shed 6 bases and J shed 3 bases, with 15 bases lying between them. For the CDR3, the DNA is TGTGCCAGCACCCTTGGGGTCGGGGACACTGAAGCTTTCTTT. Amino acid sequence: CASTLGVGDTEAFF.